One and the same sample provided the 12 T cell receptor beta chains below, sequenced in a study of STAT3 mutations in large granular lymphocyte leukemia. These receptors are not linked to any known antigen. General study results and limits: At least one immunodominant TCR beta clonotype appeared in every T-cell large granular lymphocyte leukemia patient.

TCRdb's table, derived via immunoSEQ multiplex PCR, lists solely in-frame clones and lacks some. Here the sample spans about 13,000 clones, roughly nine tenths being singletons. The sample was peripheral blood mononuclear cells. These receptors were taken from a man aged 35 to 55 with T-cell large granular lymphocyte leukemia. Some clones in this sample may be carry-over from other donors' samples.

The J gene is TRBJ1-2, the V gene TRBV5-6; D is ambiguous. V lost 2 bases to trimming and J lost 3 bases, with 11 bases between them. CDR1 and CDR2 from the germline V gene are SGHDT and YYEEEE. The CDR3 sequence is 14 residues long. This CDR3 reads CASSFRGEYYGYTF. The CDR3 DNA follows: TGTGCCAGCAGCTTTAGAGGTGAATACTATGGCTACACCTTC.

The chain couples TRBV19 to TRBJ1-5; D not resolved. The germline CDR1 and CDR2 sequences are LNHDA and SQIVND (reference sequence). The CDR3 covers 13 residues. V was trimmed by 6 bases and J by 8 bases, leaving 14 bases between them. The CDR3 is CASRQVQGKPQHF. The CDR3 DNA sequence: TGTGCCAGTAGGCAGGTCCAAGGAAAGCCCCAGCATTTT.

The rearrangement uses TRBV29-1 and TRBJ2-3; TRBD2 matches 8 bases. CDR1 SQVTM and CDR2 ANQGSEA come from the germline V gene. The V and J ends lost 4 bases and 4 bases, in that order; junction bases with no gene match: 7. The length of the CDR3 is 14 residues. CDR3 sequence (DNA): TGCAGCGTTGTGGTTGCGGGGGGCCCAGATACGCAGTATTTT. Protein sequence: CSVVVAGGPDTQYF.

The chain combines TRBV29-1 with TRBJ1-1; D is undetermined. Trimming shortened V by 7 bases and J by 0 bases, and 15 bases separated the two germline ends. CDR3 length equals 14 residues. The germline V gene has CDR1 SQVTM and CDR2 ANQGSEA. The CDR3 protein is CSALGGKMNTEAFF. As DNA, the CDR3 is TGCAGCGCCCTGGGAGGGAAAATGAACACTGAAGCTTTCTTT.

V and J are TRBV6-6 and TRBJ1-2; 12 nucleotides agree with TRBD1. The CDR3 is 16 residues long. V shed 6 bases and J 5 bases; nucleotides not matched to a gene: 10. Germline loops: CDR1 MNHNY, CDR2 SVGAGI (reference sequence). Here the CDR3 DNA reads TGTGCCAGCAGGCCGGGACAGGGGGCTGGCTCTTATGGCTACACCTTC. As protein: CASRPGQGAGSYGYTF.

CDR3 nucleotide sequence: TGTGCCAGCAGCTTAGCGGGACAGGGGGCTCTCTACGAGCAGTACTTC. This sequence encodes CASSLAGQGALYEQYF. The chain recombines TRBV7-9 with TRBJ2-7; 12 bases map to TRBD1. The germline CDR1 and CDR2 sequences are SEHNR and FQNEAQ (reference sequence). The CDR3 totals 16 residues. Trimming took 0 bases from V and 3 from J; bases not matched to a gene: 3.

The chain is built from TRBV6-5 and TRBJ1-5; D remains unclear. V was pared by 5 bases and J by 3 bases, with 14 bases between. This CDR3 is 15 amino acids long. CDR1 is MNHEY and CDR2 is SVGAGI in the germline V gene. CDR3 sequence reads: CASSPERRSNQPQHF. The CDR3, as DNA: TGTGCCAGCAGTCCGGAACGGAGGTCCAATCAGCCCCAGCATTTT.

The V and J genes are TRBV10-2 and TRBJ1-4; D gene unclear. The germline V and J ends were trimmed by 5 bases and 7 bases, with 14 bases remaining between them. The CDR3 has 14 amino acids. CDR1 is WSHSY, CDR2 SAAADI, per germline. CDR3 nucleotides: TGCGCCAGCAGTTTCTCCCCGTTGGTTGAAAAACTGTTTTTT. Encoded protein: CASSFSPLVEKLFF.

The chain links TRBV6-5 to TRBJ2-1, with D possibly being TRBD2 (7 bases). This CDR3 region has 15 residues. CDR1 is MNHEY, CDR2 SVGAGI, per germline. V was pared by 2 bases and J by 2 bases, with 10 bases between. The CDR3 is CASSYGEGAYNEQFF. The CDR3 coding sequence is TGTGCCAGCAGTTACGGGGAGGGGGCCTACAATGAGCAGTTCTTC.

The chain carries TRBV5-1 and TRBJ1-6; 9 positions match TRBD1. This CDR3 is built from 16 residues. Per germline, CDR1 SGHRS and CDR2 YFSETQ. The V and J ends lost 2 bases and 9 bases, in that order; junction bases with no gene match: 9. CDR3 sequence (DNA): TGCGCCAGCAGCTTTTCGACAGGGGGACTCAGTTCACCCCTCCACTTT. Residues: CASSFSTGGLSSPLHF.

This clone has a single count. In DNA form, the CDR3 reads TGTGCCAGTAGTATAGACGCGACAGGAATGCCTCTGGGCTACACCTTC. Translating gives CASSIDATGMPLGYTF. The chain recombines TRBV19 with TRBJ1-2, with D perhaps TRBD1 (6 bases). This CDR3 has 16 residues. V lost 0 bases and J lost 8, with 19 bases in between. Germline loops: CDR1 LNHDA, CDR2 SQIVND (reference sequence).

V and J are TRBV7-9 and TRBJ1-2, with 9 bases lining up with TRBD1. Germline CDR1 reads SEHNR; CDR2 reads FQNEAQ (reference sequence). The CDR3 covers 16 residues. J was trimmed by 2 bases and V by 4 bases; bases with no gene match: 8. The CDR3 sequence is CASSYRDRDSNYGYTF. CDR3 sequence (DNA): TGTGCCAGCAGCTACCGGGACAGGGACTCGAACTATGGCTACACCTTC.